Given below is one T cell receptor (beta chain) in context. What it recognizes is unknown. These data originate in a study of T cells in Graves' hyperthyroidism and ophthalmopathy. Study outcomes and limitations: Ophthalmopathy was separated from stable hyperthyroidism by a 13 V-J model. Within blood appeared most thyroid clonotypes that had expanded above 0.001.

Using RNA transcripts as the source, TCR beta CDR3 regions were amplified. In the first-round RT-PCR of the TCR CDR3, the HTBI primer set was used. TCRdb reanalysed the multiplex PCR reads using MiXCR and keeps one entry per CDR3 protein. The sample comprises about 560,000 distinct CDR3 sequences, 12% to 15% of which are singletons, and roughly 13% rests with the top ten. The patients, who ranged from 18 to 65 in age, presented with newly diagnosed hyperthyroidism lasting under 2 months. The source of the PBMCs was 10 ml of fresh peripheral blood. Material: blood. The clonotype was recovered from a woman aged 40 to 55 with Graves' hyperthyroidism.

The CDR3 reads CASSDVSRALRIDTQYF. Written as DNA, the CDR3 is TGTGCCAGCAGTGACGTCAGCCGGGCCCTCCGGATAGATACGCAGTATTTT. V and J are TRBV6-1 and TRBJ2-3; the D is unclear. Germline V gives CDR1 MNHNS, CDR2 SASEGT. V was pared by 3 bases and J by 5 bases, with 21 bases between. This CDR3 comprises 17 residues.